This paragraph covers one TCR beta chain sequence. The data belong to a study of blood T cell repertoires in COVID-19. Turning to the study itself: Samples of COVID-19 (acute and convalescent) were obtained from the United States, Italy and Spain.

The CDR3 has 16 residues. With V trimmed by 6 bases and J by 3 bases, 9 bases remained unmatched. Per the germline V gene, CDR1 is LNHDA and CDR2 is SQIVND (reference sequence). As handled by the study authors: From reference gene primer amplification, estimates of nucleated cell counts were derived. Data came from immunoSEQ multiplex PCR; TCRdb stores just in-frame clones and leaves some out. V and J calls and clone size are copied from that table; D and trimming were computed from the DNA. This sample has around 190,000 clones, with roughly 84% found just once. The rearrangement links TRBV19 to TRBJ2-2, with 8 bases matching TRBD2. Sequenced: peripheral blood. The TCR sequence derives from a human donor in a cohort sampled during active COVID-19. CDR3 sequence (DNA): TGTGCCAGTAGATTTGGAAACGGGGGGGACACCGGGGAGCTGTTTTTT. Its translation: CASRFGNGGDTGELFF.